This TCR beta chain originates from a study of cytomegalovirus exposure and HLA in healthy donors. Study observations and caveats: Most sequenced TCRs were rare (though some public TCRs occurred in many donors).

Germline V lookup: CDR1 SGHNT, CDR2 YYREEE (reference sequence). The length of the CDR3 is 16 residues. With V trimmed by 1 base and J by 7 bases, 10 bases remained unmatched. Repertoires were generated with immunoSEQ multiplex PCR, while TCRdb's copy carries only in-frame clones and drops some. The sample has roughly 90,000 clones; around 85% are singletons. In regard to this clone: Its antigen is currently unknown.

The chain uses TRBV5-4 and TRBJ2-1; TRBD1 aligns across 8 bases. The sequence was obtained from a man aged 18 to 29 in good health and CMV-seropositive. What was sequenced was PBMCs. CDR3 bases: TGTGCCAGCAGCTTGTATCAGGGGGCGCTTCGGAATGAGCAGTTCTTC. It specifies CASSLYQGALRNEQFF.